The 4 T cell receptor beta chains listed next were all sequenced from one sample in a study of metastatic and nonmetastatic thyroid tumors. TCRdb reanalyzed the PCR reads with MiXCR. The profile shows about 93,000 clones, roughly 13% of them singletons. Patients had received no treatment of any kind before thyroid surgery. The sample consisted of blood. All receptors derive from a female donor with papillary thyroid cancer or a benign thyroid nodule (not recorded which). Some clones in this sample may be carry-over from other donors' samples.

In this sample, this clone turned up many times. The rearrangement links TRBV29-1 to TRBJ2-1; possible D gene TRBD2, 7 bases. This CDR3 is 13 amino acids long. Trimming removed 4 bases from V and 7 bases from J, with 14 bases in between. Germline loops: CDR1 SQVTM, CDR2 ANQGSEA. CDR3 in amino acids: CSVVGRGGNEQFF. The DNA for the CDR3 is TGCAGCGTTGTAGGCAGGGGAGGGAATGAGCAGTTCTTC.

This clone was seen ten or more times. The CDR3 loop is CASSVGSQNTEAFF. CDR3 nucleotides: TGTGCCAGCAGCGTAGGCTCACAGAACACTGAAGCTTTCTTT. This chain joins TRBV9 and TRBJ1-1; D remains unclear. The V gene's germline CDR1 is SGDLS and CDR2 YYNGEE. Trimming cost V 0 bases and J 1 base, with 7 bases left between them. The CDR3 runs 14 residues.

This clone was seen at least ten times. The chain uses TRBV28 and TRBJ1-1; D perhaps matches TRBD1 (6 bases). V lost 6 bases to trimming and J lost 7 bases, with 12 bases between them. The CDR3 consists of 12 residues. Per the germline V gene, CDR1 is MDHEN and CDR2 is SYDVKM. CDR3 sequence: CASRIDRFEAFF. As DNA, the CDR3 is TGTGCCAGCAGGATCGACAGGTTTGAAGCTTTCTTT.

This clone appeared a few times. A read error may produce the germline difference seen at one junction end. V is TRBV2 and J is TRBJ2-6; D is ambiguous. The CDR3 length is 15 residues. Germline assignment: CDR1 SNHLY and CDR2 FYNNEI. CDR3 sequence: CASSDCSSGANVLTF. In DNA, the CDR3 is TGTGCCAGCAGTGATTGTAGCTCTGGTGCCAACGTCCTGACTTTC.